This T cell receptor (beta chain) was sequenced during a study of PD-L1 blockade in urothelial cancer. Specified time point: pretreatment peripheral blood. TCRdb's table, derived via immunoSEQ multiplex PCR, lists solely in-frame clones and lacks some. This sample has roughly 130,000 clones; approximately 88% occur once, and the top ten carry 2.5% to 4%. V was cut by 1 base and J by 1 base, with 7 bases left in between. The CDR3 length is 14 residues. Germline V gene lookup returns CDR1 KGHSY and CDR2 FQNENV. The chain combines TRBV16 with TRBJ1-1, with unresolved D. The sequence came from a man aged 50 to 60 with urothelial cancer. Sequences were derived from PBMCs, sampled around atezolizumab (anti-PD-L1) treatment. In DNA form, the CDR3 reads TGTGCCAGCAGCCAATTCTCAGGGAACACTGAAGCTTTCTTT. It encodes CASSQFSGNTEAFF.